These T cell receptor beta chains were read from a single sample in a study of cytotoxic CD8 clonotypes in ibrutinib-treated CLL. TCRdb's copy holds only in-frame clones and misses some; the assay was immunoSEQ multiplex PCR. The table lists over 150,000 clones, more than 65% of them singletons, with roughly 2% in the top ten. This specimen consisted of PBMCs, obtained after 12 months of ibrutinib treatment. Receptors originate from a human donor with chronic lymphocytic leukemia. The CDR3 runs from the conserved cysteine through the conserved F or W. Fields, in order: J gene, clone size, V gene, D gene, CDR3 protein, CDR3 DNA. D genes are given only for firm matches. The size of a clone is reported for some rows only, either as once, few or many, or as a class for expanded clones.

j_gene: TRBJ2-2
abundance: NA
v_gene: TRBV4-3
d_gene: NA
CDR3aa: CASSQDHGWGIGELFF
CDR3nt: TGCGCCAGCAGCCAGGATCATGGATGGGGGATCGGGGAGCTGTTTTTT

j_gene: TRBJ1-4
abundance: NA
v_gene: TRBV11-2
d_gene: NA
CDR3aa: CASSGIGYGVGDEKLFF
CDR3nt: TGTGCCAGCAGCGGGATAGGTTACGGTGTAGGGGATGAAAAACTGTTTTTT

j_gene: TRBJ1-2
abundance: NA
v_gene: TRBV27
d_gene: NA
CDR3aa: CASSLNVRTRPNYGYTF
CDR3nt: TGTGCCAGCAGTTTAAATGTGCGAACCCGGCCTAACTATGGCTACACCTTC

j_gene: TRBJ2-3
abundance: NA
v_gene: TRBV27
d_gene: NA
CDR3aa: CASSSPTKNQPRDTQYF
CDR3nt: TGTGCCAGCAGTTCCCCCACAAAGAACCAACCCAGAGATACGCAGTATTTT

j_gene: TRBJ1-4
abundance: NA
v_gene: TRBV6-1
d_gene: NA
CDR3aa: CASNDRSNEKLFF
CDR3nt: TGTGCCAGTAACGACAGGAGTAATGAAAAACTGTTTTTT

j_gene: TRBJ2-3
abundance: once
v_gene: TRBV6-4
d_gene: TRBD1
CDR3aa: CASRQDRATDTQYF
CDR3nt: TGTGCCAGCAGACAAGACAGGGCCACAGATACGCAGTATTTT

j_gene: TRBJ1-5
abundance: few
v_gene: TRBV19
d_gene: NA
CDR3aa: CASSIGGAGQPQHF
CDR3nt: TGTGCCAGTAGTATCGGGGGGGCAGGTCAGCCCCAGCATTTT

j_gene: TRBJ1-1
abundance: few
v_gene: TRBV7-5
d_gene: NA
CDR3aa: CVRSLAEGRVEAFF
CDR3nt: TGTGTCAGAAGCTTGGCAGAGGGCCGGGTTGAAGCTTTCTTT

j_gene: TRBJ1-1
abundance: NA
v_gene: TRBV7-2
d_gene: NA
CDR3aa: CASSFQGWKAEAFF
CDR3nt: TGTGCCAGCAGCTTTCAGGGTTGGAAAGCTGAAGCTTTCTTT

j_gene: TRBJ2-5
abundance: once
v_gene: TRBV28
d_gene: NA
CDR3aa: CAALGGNQETQYF
CDR3nt: TGTGCGGCACTAGGGGGGAACCAAGAGACCCAGTACTTC

j_gene: TRBJ2-6
abundance: once
v_gene: TRBV28
d_gene: NA
CDR3aa: CASSFGAGGSGANVLTF
CDR3nt: TGTGCCAGCAGTTTTGGGGCAGGGGGGTCTGGGGCCAACGTCCTGACTTTC

j_gene: TRBJ2-1
abundance: NA
v_gene: TRBV28
d_gene: TRBD2
CDR3aa: CASSSTGGSYNEQFF
CDR3nt: TGTGCCAGCAGTTCCACGGGGGGCTCCTACAATGAGCAGTTCTTC

j_gene: TRBJ2-3
abundance: NA
v_gene: TRBV7-3
d_gene: TRBD2
CDR3aa: CASSALAGSAQYF
CDR3nt: TGTGCCAGCAGCGCCCTAGCGGGAAGCGCGCAGTATTTT

j_gene: TRBJ2-3
abundance: NA
v_gene: TRBV7-8
d_gene: TRBD2
CDR3aa: CASSMYSGGITDTQYF
CDR3nt: TGTGCCAGCAGCATGTATAGCGGGGGGATCACAGATACGCAGTATTTT

j_gene: TRBJ2-1
abundance: NA
v_gene: TRBV28
d_gene: NA
CDR3aa: CASSSPGGRTYNEQFF
CDR3nt: TGTGCCAGCAGTTCCCCTGGTGGGCGGACCTACAATGAGCAGTTCTTC

j_gene: TRBJ2-7
abundance: NA
v_gene: TRBV2
d_gene: NA
CDR3aa: CASSSVLTSRRPEQYF
CDR3nt: TGTGCCAGCAGTTCGGTGTTGACCAGTCGCCGTCCCGAGCAGTACTTC

j_gene: TRBJ1-1
abundance: NA
v_gene: TRBV5-4
d_gene: NA
CDR3aa: CASSSVQNTEAFF
CDR3nt: TGTGCCAGCAGCTCGGTTCAGAACACTGAAGCTTTCTTT

j_gene: TRBJ2-1
abundance: few
v_gene: TRBV7-9
d_gene: NA
CDR3aa: CASSLGPSESNEQFF
CDR3nt: TGTGCCAGCAGCTTAGGTCCTAGCGAGAGCAATGAGCAGTTCTTC

j_gene: TRBJ2-1
abundance: NA
v_gene: TRBV4-2
d_gene: NA
CDR3aa: CASSQVSIAANEQFF
CDR3nt: TGTGCCAGCAGCCAAGTGAGTATTGCGGCCAATGAGCAGTTCTTC

j_gene: TRBJ2-2
abundance: NA
v_gene: TRBV25-1
d_gene: NA
CDR3aa: CASSQDSNPTGELFF
CDR3nt: TGTGCCAGCAGTCAGGACAGTAACCCCACCGGGGAGCTGTTTTTT